One sample yielded the 19 T cell receptor beta chains listed below, sequenced in a study of cytomegalovirus exposure and HLA in healthy donors (dated by TCRdb to the late 2010s). Library method: the immunoSEQ multiplex PCR assay. A mixture of 60 forward primers for TCR Vbeta segments and 13 reverse primers for TCR Jbeta segments was used in the multiplex PCR. TCRdb stores this immuneACCESS table with in-frame sequences only. Part of the clones is absent; in the studies checked, under half of the shortfall reflects unresolved V genes, and no reason is known for the rest. Here the sample has approximately 200,000 clones; around 78% occur a single time. The ten largest clones represent under 2% of the sample. Sequencing was performed on PBMCs. The receptors originated from a man between 25 and 39 years old in good health and CMV-seronegative.

The chain employs TRBV5-1 and TRBJ2-1; 8 bases agree with TRBD1. Germline CDR1 SGHRS, CDR2 YFSETQ. The CDR3 extends over 17 amino acids. The trim removed 0 bases at V and 0 bases at J, leaving 5 bases unmatched. The chain's CDR3 is CASSLGDRFGSYNEQFF. CDR3 nucleotide sequence: TGCGCCAGCAGCTTGGGGGACAGGTTTGGCTCCTACAATGAGCAGTTCTTC. The full variable domain, its missing parts supplied by reference TRBV5-1 and TRBJ2-1, is KAGVTQTPRYLIKTRGQQVTLSCSPISGHRSVSWYQQTPGQGLQFLFEYFSETQRNKGNFPGRFSGRQFSNSRSEMNVSTLELGDSALYLCASSLGDRFGSYNEQFFGPGTRLTVL.

The table lists this clone with a few counts. The V and J genes are TRBV14 and TRBJ2-5, with 8 bases lining up with TRBD1. Trimming cost V 2 bases and J 5 bases; bases outside gene matches: 4. Germline loops: CDR1 SGHDN, CDR2 FVKESK. This CDR3 contains 14 residues. CDR3 bases: TGTGCCAGCAGCCAAAGGACAGGGCTGGAGACCCAGTACTTC. Its translation: CASSQRTGLETQYF.

The V and J genes are TRBV7-2 and TRBJ1-4; 7 nucleotides align to TRBD1. The CDR3 loop spans 15 amino acids. Germline CDR1 is SGHTA and CDR2 is FQGNSA. After removal of 0 bases from V and 7 bases from J, the junction contained 5 bases not matched to a gene. The CDR3 DNA sequence: TGTGCCAGCAGCTTAGCAGGGGGCGCGGGTGAAAAACTGTTTTTT. It is translated as CASSLAGGAGEKLFF.

A remark on this clone: The same CDR3 arises from other DNA sequences in this sample as well. The chain combines TRBV4-1 with TRBJ2-2; D gene unclear. Between the trimmed V and J ends, which lost 3 bases and 7 bases, there was a span of 3 bases. There are 11 residues in the CDR3. Germline CDR1 reads MGHRA; CDR2 reads YSYEKL. The CDR3 region is CASSQSGELFF. CDR3 bases: TGCGCCAGCAGCCAGAGCGGGGAGCTGTTTTTT.

With regard to this clone: An end of the junction does not agree with germline; a read error may underlie this. The chain links TRBV7-2 to TRBJ2-7, with 15 bases aligning to TRBD2. The germline V gene has CDR1 SGHTA and CDR2 FQGNSA. The CDR3 sequence is 16 residues long. CDR3 in DNA: TGTGCCAGCAGCCCAGGGACTAGCGGGAGGTCCTACGAGCAGTGCTTC. As protein: CASSPGTSGRSYEQCF.

V usage is TRBV7-9 and J usage is TRBJ1-1; weak D call: TRBD1 (5 bases). The V end was cut by 5 bases, the J end by 4 bases, with 17 bases between. Germline CDR1 and CDR2: SEHNR and FQNEAQ (reference sequence). This CDR3 comprises 15 residues. CDR3 bases: TGTGCCAGCAGCGAAGGACCCCAGGGAATCACTGAAGCTTTCTTT. Translating gives CASSEGPQGITEAFF.

The chain uses TRBV5-1 and TRBJ2-5; 7 nucleotides line up with TRBD1. Germline V gene lookup returns CDR1 SGHRS and CDR2 YFSETQ. V was clipped by 3 bases and J by 2 bases; unmatched bases: 10. CDR3 size: 16 residues. The CDR3 bases are TGCGCCAGCAGCTCGCCGTCGACAGGGTGGCAAGAGACCCAGTACTTC. It specifies CASSSPSTGWQETQYF.

The count of this clone is one. This chain links TRBV28 with TRBJ1-5; 7 bases align to TRBD1. V trimming: 7 bases; J trimming: 2 bases; junction bases outside the gene matches: 11. The germline V gene has CDR1 MDHEN and CDR2 SYDVKM. The CDR3 spans 16 residues. CDR3 region: CASTDLGGLGNQPQHF. CDR3 sequence (DNA): TGTGCCAGCACGGATTTAGGGGGCTTGGGCAATCAGCCCCAGCATTTT.

This clone was counted between two and nine times. The chain has TRBV5-6 and TRBJ1-4, with D possibly being TRBD1 (6 bases). The CDR3 covers 13 residues. Germline values: CDR1 SGHDT, CDR2 YYEEEE. The V end lost 3 bases, the J end lost 8 bases, and 11 bases lay between the germline ends. The DNA of the CDR3 is TGTGCCAGCAGCTCCCAGGGGAGAGAAAAACTGTTTTTT. Protein product: CASSSQGREKLFF. Using reference TRBV5-6 and TRBJ1-4 for the parts outside the CDR3, the full variable domain is DAGVTQSPTHLIKTRGQQVTLRCSPKSGHDTVSWYQQALGQGPQFIFQYYEEEERQRGNFPDRFSGHQFPNYSSELNVNALLLGDSALYLCASSSQGREKLFFGSGTQLSVL.

The gene calls are TRBV7-3 and TRBJ2-2, with TRBD2 matching over 9 bases. The CDR3 consists of 15 residues. Germline V lookup: CDR1 SGHTA, CDR2 FQGTGA. V dropped 4 bases and J dropped 7; count of bases not matched to a gene: 7. The CDR3 region is CASSYAGGPGGELFF. For the CDR3, the DNA is TGTGCCAGCAGCTACGCGGGGGGGCCAGGCGGGGAGCTGTTTTTT.

J is TRBJ2-7 and V is TRBV4-2; tentatively, D is TRBD2 (5 bases). This CDR3 region has 13 residues. V was pared by 1 base and J by 6 bases, with 10 bases between. CDR1 and CDR2 from the germline V gene are LGHNA and YNFKEQ. The CDR3 DNA reads TGTGCCAGCAGCCAAGCTCCTAGCTCCGAGCAGTACTTC. The encoded protein is CASSQAPSSEQYF.

J is TRBJ2-3 and V is TRBV28, with TRBD1 identical over 7 bases. The CDR3 loop spans 17 amino acids. Germline V CDR1 and CDR2: MDHEN, SYDVKM. Unmatched junction bases numbered 14, after V lost 4 bases and J lost 4 bases. CDR3 sequence reads: CASSSPGQHHSPDTQYF. Here the CDR3 DNA reads TGTGCCAGCAGTTCGCCGGGACAGCACCATAGCCCAGATACGCAGTATTTT.

This clone was seen at least ten times. The chain employs TRBV2 and TRBJ2-3, with D maybe TRBD2 (6 bases). CDR1 and CDR2 from the germline V gene are SNHLY and FYNNEI. The CDR3 consists of 15 residues. The ends were cut back, 6 bases at V and 0 bases at J, with 13 bases in the middle. The CDR3 spells CASRRAAGSTDTQYF. The CDR3 DNA is TGTGCCAGCAGAAGAGCTGCGGGGAGCACAGATACGCAGTATTTT.

The chain couples TRBV28 to TRBJ1-3; tentative D call: TRBD1 (6 bases). Germline V gene data show CDR1 as MDHEN and CDR2 as SYDVKM. The CDR3 runs to 15 residues. Trimming removed 5 bases from V and 0 bases from J, with 11 bases in between. This CDR3 reads CASSSGQHSGNTIYF. CDR3 DNA sequence: TGTGCCAGCAGTAGTGGACAGCACTCTGGAAACACCATATATTTT. The full variable domain, its missing parts supplied by reference TRBV28 and TRBJ1-3, is DVKVTQSSRYLVKRTGEKVFLECVQDMDHENMFWYRQDPGLGLRLIYFSYDVKMKEKGDIPEGYSVSREKKERFSLILESASTNQTSMYLCASSSGQHSGNTIYFGEGSWLTVV.

The J gene is TRBJ1-6, the V gene TRBV9; D is perhaps TRBD1 (6 bases). The CDR3 spans 14 residues. The ends were cut back, 0 bases at V and 7 bases at J, with 8 bases in the middle. The V gene's germline CDR1 is SGDLS and CDR2 YYNGEE. CDR3 DNA: TGTGCCAGCAGCGTAGGGACAGAAAATTCACCCCTCCACTTT. It yields the protein CASSVGTENSPLHF.

The chain carries TRBV29-1 and TRBJ1-1; TRBD1 aligns across 8 bases. Germline V lookup: CDR1 SQVTM, CDR2 ANQGSEA. The CDR3 covers 13 residues. V was pared by 7 bases and J by 3 bases, with 7 bases of the junction left unmatched. CDR3 residues: CSALNRGDTEAFF. The CDR3 DNA sequence: TGCAGCGCCCTAAACAGGGGGGACACTGAAGCTTTCTTT.

The rearrangement uses TRBV28 and TRBJ1-2, with 7 bases that match TRBD1. V was clipped by 2 bases and J by 3 bases; unmatched bases: 3. CDR1 and CDR2 from the germline V gene are MDHEN and SYDVKM. CDR3 length: 14 residues. CDR3 sequence (DNA): TGTGCCAGCAGTTTAACAGGGGAGGACTATGGCTACACCTTC. Its translation is CASSLTGEDYGYTF.

The gene calls are TRBV29-1 and TRBJ2-1, with 8 bases identical to TRBD2. This CDR3 contains 15 residues. V dropped 5 bases and J dropped 5; count of bases not matched to a gene: 11. The germline gives CDR1 SQVTM, CDR2 ANQGSEA. Here the CDR3 reads CSVYKGLGTNNEQFF. CDR3 sequence (DNA): TGCAGCGTTTATAAGGGACTAGGGACTAACAATGAGCAGTTCTTC.

This chain joins TRBV6-6 and TRBJ1-2, with D unclear. V was pared by 3 bases and J by 8 bases, with 4 bases between. The germline CDR1 and CDR2 sequences are MNHNY and SVGAGI (reference sequence). The CDR3 has 10 amino acids. The CDR3 DNA reads as TGTGCCAGCAGTTATGAGGGCTACACCTTC. Residues: CASSYEGYTF.